This is a list of T cell receptor beta chains from one sample in a study of CD8+CD57+ T cells in acquired aplastic anemia. TCRdb reprocessed the reads via MiXCR and lists one record per CDR3 protein. The repertoire consists of about 120,000 distinct CDR3 sequences, with under 65% occurring once and the leading ten covering 25% to 35%. Sequencing was carried out using sorted CD4+, CD8+, or CD8+CD57+ T cells (not recorded which) from PBMCs. The receptors stem from a human donor with aplastic anemia. Each CDR3 is given with its conserved first and last residue. Each record gives: clone size, V gene, D gene, J gene, CDR3 protein, CDR3 DNA. D genes are given only for firm matches. Not every row has a clone size; where given, it reads once, few, many or a size class.

NA	TRBV9	NA	TRBJ1-4	CASSDLRATNEKLFF	TGTGCCAGCAGCGACCTCAGGGCAACTAATGAAAAACTGTTTTTT
many	TRBV9	NA	TRBJ1-2	CASSVTRVHGYTF	TGTGCCAGCAGCGTCACCAGGGTCCATGGCTACACCTTC
NA	TRBV10-1	NA	TRBJ2-7	CASSAAPSYEQYF	TGCGCCAGCAGCGCTGCCCCTTCCTACGAGCAGTACTTC
NA	TRBV5-5	NA	TRBJ2-7	CASSQKTVYEQYF	TGTGCCAGCAGCCAGAAAACAGTCTACGAGCAGTACTTC
NA	TRBV7-3	TRBD2	TRBJ2-5	CASSLMASGRRETQYF	TGTGCCAGCAGCTTAATGGCTAGCGGGAGGAGGGAGACCCAGTACTTC
NA	TRBV4-2	NA	TRBJ1-2	CASRPGDEDGYTF	TGTGCCAGCAGGCCCGGGGATGAGGATGGCTACACCTTC
NA	TRBV29-1	TRBD1	TRBJ2-4	CSVASGQIAKNIQYF	TGCAGCGTTGCCTCGGGACAGATAGCCAAAAACATTCAGTACTTC
NA	TRBV19	TRBD2	TRBJ2-7	CASSWGGGLNYEQYF	TGTGCCAGTAGTTGGGGCGGGGGGCTGAACTACGAGCAGTACTTC
many	TRBV13	NA	TRBJ1-2	CASSNQGSDGYTF	TGTGCCAGCAGTAACCAAGGGTCGGATGGCTACACCTTC
NA	TRBV4-1	TRBD1	TRBJ1-6	CASSQGQGNSPLHF	TGCGCCAGCAGCCAAGGACAGGGAAATTCACCCCTCCACTTT
NA	TRBV10-3	NA	TRBJ2-3	CAISEGGDTQYF	TGTGCCATCAGTGAGGGAGGGGATACGCAGTATTTT
NA	TRBV29-1	TRBD1	TRBJ1-2	CSVGDRIYGYTF	TGCAGCGTTGGGGACAGGATTTATGGCTACACCTTC
NA	TRBV19	TRBD2	TRBJ2-7	CASSEGGTEQYF	TGTGCCAGTAGTGAGGGAGGGACCGAGCAGTACTTC
few	TRBV7-2	TRBD1	TRBJ1-2	CASSLASFPSGQGSYTF	TGTGCCAGCAGCTTAGCCTCTTTCCCCTCGGGACAGGGAAGCTACACCTTC